The present TCR beta chain was sequenced within a study of cytomegalovirus exposure and HLA in healthy donors. Study information: Early released data had about 80 million unique TCRs, all coming from HLA-typed donors. Study results and caveats: A later analysis linked a missense DCLRE1C variant to TCR beta V- and J-gene trimming. In a later analysis, most CMV-associated TCR beta chains appeared HLA-restricted. From TCR beta sequences, most subjects' HLA-A and HLA-B alleles were reportedly predicted accurately.

As concerns this clone: What it binds is not known.

Trimming left V 5 bases short and J 0 bases short, with 13 bases between. The V gene's germline CDR1 is SGHTA and CDR2 FQGNSA. This CDR3 comprises 16 residues. PCR used 60 Vbeta primers and 13 Jbeta primers. TCRdb's table, derived via immunoSEQ multiplex PCR, lists solely in-frame clones and lacks some. The data hold 110,000 to 150,000 clones, with 80% observed a single time. Sequencing was done on a sample of PBMCs. This receptor was taken from a man aged 30-40 years in good health and CMV-seronegative. The gene calls are TRBV7-2 and TRBJ2-2, with D perhaps matching TRBD2 (5 bases). The CDR3 bases are TGTGCCAGCAGCCCCTCTAGTAGCGCGAACACCGGGGAGCTGTTTTTT. Its translation is CASSPSSSANTGELFF.